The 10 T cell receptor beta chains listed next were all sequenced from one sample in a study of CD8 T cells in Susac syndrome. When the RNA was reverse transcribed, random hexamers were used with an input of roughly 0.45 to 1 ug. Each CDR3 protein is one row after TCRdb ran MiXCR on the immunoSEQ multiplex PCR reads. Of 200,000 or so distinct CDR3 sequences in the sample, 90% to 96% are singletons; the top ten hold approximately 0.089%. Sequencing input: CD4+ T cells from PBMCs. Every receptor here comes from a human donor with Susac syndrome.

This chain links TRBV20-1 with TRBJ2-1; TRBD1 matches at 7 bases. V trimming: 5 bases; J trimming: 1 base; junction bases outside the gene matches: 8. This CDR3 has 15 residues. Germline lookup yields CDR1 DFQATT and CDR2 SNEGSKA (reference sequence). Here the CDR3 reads CSAPARQGSYNEQFF. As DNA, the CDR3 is TGCAGTGCTCCTGCCCGACAGGGTTCCTACAATGAGCAGTTCTTC.

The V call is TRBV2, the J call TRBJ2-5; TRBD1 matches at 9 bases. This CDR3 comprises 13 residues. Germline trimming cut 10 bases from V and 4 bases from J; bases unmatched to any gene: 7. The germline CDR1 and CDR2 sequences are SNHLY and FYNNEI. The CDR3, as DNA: TGTGCCACGAACAGGGGGCAGGCAGAGACCCAGTACTTC. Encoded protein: CATNRGQAETQYF.

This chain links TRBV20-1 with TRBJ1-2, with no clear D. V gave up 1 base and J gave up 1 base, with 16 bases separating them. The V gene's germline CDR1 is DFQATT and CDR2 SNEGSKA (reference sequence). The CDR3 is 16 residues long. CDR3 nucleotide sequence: TGCAGTGCTAGAGGTTCGGGAGAGGGCCGTAACTATGGCTACACCTTC. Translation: CSARGSGEGRNYGYTF.

In DNA form, the CDR3 reads TGTGCCAGCAGGGGCAGGGGGGGAAACACTGAAGCTTTCTTT. Translation gives CASRGRGGNTEAFF. The V call is TRBV12-3 or TRBV12-4, the J call TRBJ1-1; 7 nucleotides align to TRBD1. V lost 6 bases and J lost 2; bases outside the gene matches: 6. CDR3 length equals 14 residues.

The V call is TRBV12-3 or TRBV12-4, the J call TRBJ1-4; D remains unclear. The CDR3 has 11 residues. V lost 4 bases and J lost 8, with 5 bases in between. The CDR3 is CASSSGEKLFF. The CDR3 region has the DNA TGTGCCAGCAGTTCTGGGGAAAAACTGTTTTTT.

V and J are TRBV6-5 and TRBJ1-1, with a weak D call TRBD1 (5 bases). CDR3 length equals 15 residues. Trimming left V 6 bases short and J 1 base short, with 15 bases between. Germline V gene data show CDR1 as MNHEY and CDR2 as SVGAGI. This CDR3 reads CASRLGPSTNTEAFF. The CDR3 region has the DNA TGTGCCAGCAGGCTGGGGCCGAGTACGAACACTGAAGCTTTCTTT.

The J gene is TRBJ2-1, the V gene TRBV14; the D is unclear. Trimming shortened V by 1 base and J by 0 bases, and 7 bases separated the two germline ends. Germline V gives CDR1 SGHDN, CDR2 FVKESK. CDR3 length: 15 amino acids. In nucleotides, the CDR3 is TGTGCCAGCAGCCAAGTGCGGACCTCCTACAATGAGCAGTTCTTC. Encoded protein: CASSQVRTSYNEQFF.

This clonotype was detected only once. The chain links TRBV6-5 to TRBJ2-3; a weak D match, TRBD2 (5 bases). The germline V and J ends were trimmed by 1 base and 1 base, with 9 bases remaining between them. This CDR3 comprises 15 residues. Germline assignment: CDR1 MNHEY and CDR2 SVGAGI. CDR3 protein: CASSYYGSGTDTQYF. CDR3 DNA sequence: TGTGCCAGCAGTTACTATGGGAGCGGCACAGATACGCAGTATTTT.

This chain's CDR3 is CASSLLTSGAYNEQFF. The CDR3 bases are TGTGCCAGCAGTTTACTGACTAGCGGGGCGTACAATGAGCAGTTCTTC. V is TRBV27 and J is TRBJ2-1; 11 bases agree with TRBD2. Germline trimming cut 2 bases from V and 4 bases from J; bases unmatched to any gene: 4. The germline CDR1 and CDR2 sequences are MNHEY and SMNVEV (reference sequence). This CDR3 contains 16 residues.

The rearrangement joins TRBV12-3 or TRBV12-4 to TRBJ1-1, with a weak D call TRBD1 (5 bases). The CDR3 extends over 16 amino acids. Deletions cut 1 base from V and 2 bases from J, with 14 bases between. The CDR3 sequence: CASSLGGPILNTEAFF. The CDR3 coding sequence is TGTGCCAGCAGTTTAGGGGGCCCGATTTTAAACACTGAAGCTTTCTTT.